The 30 T cell receptor beta chains reported below all come from one sample, sequenced in a study of low-dose radiotherapy and immunotherapy resistance in tumors. As for time point: before trial treatment. It was with a constant-region primer and a V-primer adapter that TCRs were amplified over roughly 19 PCR cycles. TCRdb called the reads again in MiXCR, with one record for every CDR3 protein. The data show tens of thousands of distinct CDR3 sequences, approximately 10% seen once. The sequences come from PBMCs, collected before treatment. These receptors came from a female donor with ovarian cancer.

This clonotype was detected many times. The gene calls are TRBV19 and TRBJ2-1; D perhaps matches TRBD2 (7 bases). Looked up from germline, CDR1 is LNHDA and CDR2 is SQIVND (reference sequence). The CDR3 totals 14 residues. V gave up 3 bases and J gave up 7 bases, with 13 bases separating them. CDR3 residues: CASSIDRGANEQFF. The DNA for the CDR3 is TGTGCCAGTAGTATCGATCGGGGGGCAAATGAGCAGTTCTTC.

This clonotype was recorded at least ten times. The rearrangement uses TRBV12-3 or TRBV12-4 and TRBJ1-1, with D unresolved. V was clipped by 6 bases and J by 3 bases, with 11 bases between them. CDR3 length equals 13 residues. The CDR3 reads CASRPTAYTEAFF. The CDR3 nucleotides read TGTGCCAGCAGGCCTACTGCCTACACTGAAGCTTTCTTT.

This clonotype was counted ten times or more. The chain joins TRBV19 to TRBJ2-3, with unresolved D. This CDR3 region has 13 residues. Germline CDR1 LNHDA, CDR2 SQIVND (reference sequence). Trimming removed 5 bases at V and 3 bases at J, with 9 bases between. Here the CDR3 reads CASSVSRTDTQYF. The CDR3 region has the DNA TGTGCCAGTAGTGTGTCACGAACAGATACGCAGTATTTT.

V usage is TRBV21-1 and J usage is TRBJ1-5; TRBD1 is the table's D call and was not checked against the DNA. TRBV21-1 is termed a pseudogene. The CDR3 loop spans 17 amino acids. CDR3 sequence: CASSKRRGTGRNQPQHF. The CDR3 DNA reads as TGTGCCAGCAGCAAACGAAGGGGGACAGGGAGGAATCAGCCCCAGCATTTT.

This clonotype has a count of ten or more. The chain uses TRBV4-3 and TRBJ2-7; D possibly matches TRBD1 or TRBD2 (5 bases each). Germline V gives CDR1 LGHNA, CDR2 YSLEER. The CDR3 loop spans 17 amino acids. Deletions cut 2 bases from V and 2 bases from J, with 19 bases between. The DNA of the CDR3 is TGCGCCAGCAGCCAACATGGGGACGGAGAATTTGCCTACGAGCAGTACTTC. Protein sequence: CASSQHGDGEFAYEQYF.

This clonotype was seen at least ten times. The chain employs TRBV24-1 and TRBJ2-5, with 9 bases aligning to TRBD1. This CDR3 contains 15 residues. From germline, CDR1 is KGHDR and CDR2 SFDVKD. The ends lost 4 bases at V and 4 bases at J; junction bases unmatched: 6. The CDR3 reads CATSDLGTGRETQYF. For the CDR3, the DNA is TGTGCCACCAGTGACCTTGGGACAGGGAGAGAGACCCAGTACTTC.

This chain uses TRBV9 with TRBJ2-7; D gene ambiguous. The CDR3 has 15 residues. V lost 0 bases, J lost 0 bases, and 10 bases lay in between. Germline CDR1 and CDR2: SGDLS and YYNGEE. The CDR3 region is CASSVAPDHSYEQYF. The CDR3 coding sequence is TGTGCCAGCAGCGTAGCCCCGGACCACTCCTACGAGCAGTACTTC. The variable domain in full, with the rest retrieved from reference TRBV9 and TRBJ2-7, is DSGVTQTPKHLITATGQRVTLRCSPRSGDLSVYWYQQSLDQGLQFLIQYYNGEERAKGNILERFSAQQFPDLHSELNLSSLELGDSALYFCASSVAPDHSYEQYFGPGTRLTVT.

There are many counts of this clonotype. This sequence joins TRBV21-1 and TRBJ2-7. TRBV21-1 represents a pseudogene. The CDR3 sequence is 15 residues long. The CDR3 DNA reads as TGTGCCAGCAGCAAAAGGTGGCCTTCCTCCTACGAGCAGTACTTC. Translation gives CASSKRWPSSYEQYF.

This clonotype appeared many times. Here the CDR3 DNA reads TGCAGCGTTTCAGGGGGAGGGCCTCTTGGCGAGCAGTACTTC. The encoded protein is CSVSGGGPLGEQYF. The J gene is TRBJ2-7, the V gene TRBV29-1; TRBD1 or TRBD2 may be the D gene (7 bases each). V was cut by 5 bases and J by 6 bases, with 20 bases left in between. The CDR3 runs to 14 residues. Germline-derived CDR1 and CDR2 are SQVTM and ANQGSEA.

With respect to this clonotype: This sequence is one base from a far larger clone and is likely a read error. This CDR3 is CASSPRDRGLNEKRFF. The CDR3, as DNA: TGTGCCAGCAGCCCCCGGGACAGGGGCCTAAATGAAAAACGGTTTTTT. The chain joins TRBV5-3 to TRBJ1-4; 10 bases are a match to TRBD1. TRBV5-3 is an ORF, and what it does is uncertain. This CDR3 has 16 amino acids.

The sample holds a few counts of this clonotype. The J gene is TRBJ2-3, the V gene TRBV3-1; 7 bases align to TRBD1. The CDR3 sequence is 16 residues long. Unmatched junction bases numbered 10, after V lost 3 bases and J lost 4 bases. CDR1 and CDR2 (germline): LGHDT, YNNKEL (reference sequence). In DNA, the CDR3 is TGTGCCAGCAGCCAGACGCGAGGGGGCGGGTCAGATACGCAGTATTTT. It translates to CASSQTRGGGSDTQYF.

This clonotype was recorded many times. The rearrangement links TRBV5-1 to TRBJ2-1, with D tentatively TRBD1 (6 bases). This CDR3 is 15 amino acids long. CDR1 and CDR2 from the germline V gene are SGHRS and YFSETQ. Trimming took off 4 bases at V and 9 bases at J, with 20 bases between the two ends. The CDR3 region has the DNA TGCGCCAGCAGCCCGGGGACCCACGAAGGGGGTGAGCAGTTCTTC. This gives the protein CASSPGTHEGGEQFF.

On this clonotype itself: This likely traces to a read error, being one base from a far larger clone. The genes are TRBV7-2 and TRBJ2-7; 8 nucleotides line up with TRBD2. Germline V CDR1 and CDR2: SGHTA, FQGNSA. CDR3 length: 15 amino acids. Trimming at V came to 5 bases and at J to 7 bases, leaving 13 bases not matched to a gene. CDR3 in amino acids: CASSERGTNSNEQYF. As DNA, the CDR3 is TGTGCCAGCAGCGAGCGGGGGACCAATTCCAATGAGCAGTACTTC.

This clonotype has ten or more counts. The V gene is TRBV20-1, the J gene TRBJ2-7, with 12 bases aligning to TRBD2. Germline loops: CDR1 DFQATT, CDR2 SNEGSKA (reference sequence). Trimming took 2 bases from V and 3 from J; bases not matched to a gene: 8. There are 16 residues in the CDR3. CDR3 sequence: CSARLAGGGTHYEQYF. CDR3 bases: TGCAGTGCTAGACTAGCGGGAGGGGGGACCCACTACGAGCAGTACTTC.

This clonotype was seen at least ten times. The V gene is TRBV5-1, the J gene TRBJ2-2, with 9 bases that match TRBD2. This CDR3 is built from 16 residues. Trimming removed 4 bases from V and 2 bases from J; junction bases left unmatched: 6. CDR1 is SGHRS and CDR2 is YFSETQ in the germline V gene. The CDR3 nucleotides are TGCGCCAGCAGCCCCGGACTAGCGAGAAACACCGGGGAGCTGTTTTTT. Amino acid sequence: CASSPGLARNTGELFF.

Remarks on this clonotype: Given a far larger clone just one base away, this is likely a sequencing read error. The chain is built from TRBV12-3 or TRBV12-4 and TRBJ2-3; 8 nucleotides match TRBD2. Trimming took 1 base from V and 3 from J; bases not matched to a gene: 3. The length of the CDR3 is 15 residues. The CDR3 nucleotides read TGTGCCAGCAGTTTAGAAGCGGGAGAAACAGATACGCAGTATTTT. This gives the protein CASSLEAGETDTQYF.

This clonotype was recorded at least ten times. J is TRBJ2-7 and V is TRBV15; the D gene could be TRBD1 or TRBD2 (7 bases each). Germline CDR1 reads LNHNV; CDR2 reads YYDKDF (reference sequence). The CDR3 has 16 residues. The V end was cut by 3 bases, the J end by 5 bases, with 20 bases between. CDR3 nucleotide sequence: TGTGCCACCAGCAGGCCTAGACAGGGCGGGAGAAACGAGCAGTACTTC. Protein sequence: CATSRPRQGGRNEQYF. Using reference TRBV15 and TRBJ2-7 for the parts outside the CDR3, the full variable domain is DAMVIQNPRYQVTQFGKPVTLSCSQTLNHNVMYWYQQKSSQAPKLLFHYYDKDFNNEADTPDNFQSRRPNTSFCFLDIRSPGLGDTAMYLCATSRPRQGGRNEQYFGPGTRLTVT.

In this sample, this clonotype turned up many times. Written as DNA, the CDR3 is TGTGCCAGCAGCCTGAGGACAGGGGGCAATGAGCAGTTCTTC. It encodes CASSLRTGGNEQFF. The rearrangement joins TRBV14 to TRBJ2-1; 10 positions agree with TRBD1. Germline V gene data show CDR1 as SGHDN and CDR2 as FVKESK. With V trimmed by 4 bases and J by 6 bases, 3 bases remained unmatched. The CDR3 extends over 14 amino acids.

This clonotype was recorded many times. V usage is TRBV4-2 and J usage is TRBJ2-1; 8 bases line up with TRBD2. Per germline, CDR1 LGHNA and CDR2 YNFKEQ. Losses at the gene ends were 1 base for V and 6 bases for J; bases not matched to a gene: 8. The CDR3 is 16 amino acids. The CDR3 loop is CASSQVAGGPPNEQFF. The DNA for the CDR3 is TGTGCCAGCAGCCAAGTTGCGGGGGGCCCCCCCAATGAGCAGTTCTTC.

Many counts were recorded for this clonotype. The V gene is TRBV7-9, the J gene TRBJ1-6; no reliable D call. Trimming pared 3 bases from V and 5 bases from J, leaving 8 bases between. Germline loops: CDR1 SEHNR, CDR2 FQNEAQ (reference sequence). The CDR3 runs 14 residues. The CDR3 DNA is TGTGCCAGCAGCTTCCCCCAGAATAATTCACCCCTCCACTTT. It translates to CASSFPQNNSPLHF.

This clonotype appeared many times. V and J are TRBV5-1 and TRBJ2-1; the D gene is possibly TRBD2 (5 bases). This CDR3 region has 14 residues. Germline values: CDR1 SGHRS, CDR2 YFSETQ. The V end was cut by 0 bases, the J end by 1 base, with 5 bases between. CDR3 DNA: TGCGCCAGCAGCTTGGGACTATCCTACAATGAGCAGTTCTTC. Translated: CASSLGLSYNEQFF.

The V and J genes are TRBV5-1 and TRBJ2-5; 11 bases are shared with TRBD2. The germline gives CDR1 SGHRS, CDR2 YFSETQ. The CDR3 has 15 residues. With V trimmed by 2 bases and J by 5 bases, 5 bases remained unmatched. The CDR3 coding sequence is TGCGCCAGCAGCTTACTAGCGGGGGATCGGGAGACCCAGTACTTC. Protein: CASSLLAGDRETQYF.

This clonotype was detected ten times or more. The chain is built from TRBV7-2 and TRBJ2-2; 7 positions match TRBD2. V gave up 2 bases and J gave up 2 bases; unmatched junction bases: 5. CDR3 size: 16 residues. The germline V gene encodes CDR1 SGHTA and CDR2 FQGNSA. The CDR3 coding sequence is TGTGCCAGCAGCTTAAGGGCGGGAGCCAACACCGGGGAGCTGTTTTTT. As protein: CASSLRAGANTGELFF.

This clonotype was recorded at least ten times. The chain joins TRBV20-1 to TRBJ2-7; possibly TRBD2 for D (5 bases). Germline loops: CDR1 DFQATT, CDR2 SNEGSKA (reference sequence). This CDR3 has 12 residues. Between the trimmed V and J ends, which lost 6 bases and 5 bases, there was a span of 14 bases. CDR3 loop: CSAHLPGDEQYF. The CDR3 region has the DNA TGCAGTGCCCATCTTCCCGGGGACGAGCAGTACTTC.

There are many counts of this clonotype. The rearrangement joins TRBV27 to TRBJ2-1; TRBD2 is a possible D gene (6 bases). The CDR3 runs to 16 residues. Germline values: CDR1 MNHEY, CDR2 SMNVEV (reference sequence). Deletions cut 5 bases from V and 5 bases from J, with 19 bases between. In DNA form, the CDR3 reads TGTGCCAGCAGTCCCCTCAGGAGCGGAGGGGACAATGAGCAGTTCTTC. This codes for CASSPLRSGGDNEQFF.

Notes on this clonotype: A single base is all that separates this from a far larger clone, so a read error is likely. This chain connects TRBV5-8 to TRBJ2-6; no clear D gene. The germline V and J ends were trimmed by 4 bases and 5 bases, with 19 bases remaining between them. Germline CDR1 and CDR2: SGHTS and YDEGEE. The CDR3 runs 17 residues. CDR3 in DNA: TGTGCCAGCAGCATATCCCAAGGGTTCGGTAGGGCCAACGTCCTGACTTTC. This gives the protein CASSISQGFGRANVLTF.

This clonotype was seen repeatedly, ten times or more. The gene calls are TRBV14 and TRBJ1-4, with D maybe TRBD1 (5 bases). Trimming took 0 bases from V and 7 from J, leaving 15 bases between them. The germline V gene has CDR1 SGHDN and CDR2 FVKESK. CDR3 size: 16 residues. CDR3 residues: CASSQDERGGLEKLFF. The CDR3 DNA is TGTGCCAGCAGCCAAGATGAAAGGGGCGGCCTTGAAAAACTGTTTTTT.

This clonotype was seen at least ten times. The gene calls are TRBV28 and TRBJ1-1; 7 nucleotides line up with TRBD1. V lost 5 bases to trimming and J lost 4 bases; unmatched junction nucleotides: 13. The CDR3 is made up of 16 amino acids. Germline V gene lookup returns CDR1 MDHEN and CDR2 SYDVKM. CDR3 nucleotide sequence: TGTGCCAGCAGTCCATATCGACAGGGATGGGCCACTGAAGCTTTCTTT. This translates into CASSPYRQGWATEAFF.

This clonotype was picked up many times. The chain uses TRBV4-1 and TRBJ2-2; 8 nucleotides align to TRBD1. Looked up from germline, CDR1 is MGHRA and CDR2 is YSYEKL. The CDR3 spans 17 residues. Trimming removed 0 bases from V and 6 bases from J; junction bases left unmatched: 9. The CDR3 region is CASSQDITGGLAGELFF. CDR3 nucleotide sequence: TGCGCCAGCAGCCAAGATATTACAGGGGGATTGGCCGGGGAGCTGTTTTTT.

Notes on this clonotype: A far larger clone is one nucleotide away, so this likely arose from a read error. The chain employs TRBV5-1 and TRBJ2-7; 9 positions agree with TRBD1. The CDR3 runs 14 residues. Losses at the gene ends were 2 bases for V and 7 bases for J; bases not matched to a gene: 7. CDR1 is SGHRS and CDR2 is YFSETQ in the germline V gene. As DNA, the CDR3 is TGCGCCAGCAGCTTAACAGGGGGCCCAAATGAGCAGTACTTC. Encoded protein: CASSLTGGPNEQYF.